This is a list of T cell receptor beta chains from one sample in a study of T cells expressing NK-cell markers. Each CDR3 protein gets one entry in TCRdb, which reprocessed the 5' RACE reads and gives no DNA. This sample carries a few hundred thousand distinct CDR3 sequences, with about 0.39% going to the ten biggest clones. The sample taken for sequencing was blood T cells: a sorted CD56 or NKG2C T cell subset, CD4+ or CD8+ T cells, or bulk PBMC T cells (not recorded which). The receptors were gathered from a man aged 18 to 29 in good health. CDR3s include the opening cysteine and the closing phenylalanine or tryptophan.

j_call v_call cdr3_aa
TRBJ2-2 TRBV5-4 CASSWEAGDNTGELFF
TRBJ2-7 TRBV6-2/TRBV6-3 CASSYSGSSYEQYF
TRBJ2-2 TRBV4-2 CASSYGTIEYTGELFF
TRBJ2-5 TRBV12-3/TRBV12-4 CASSFPGLTQYF
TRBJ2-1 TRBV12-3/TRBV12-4 CASTLDRGDEQFF
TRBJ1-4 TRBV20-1 CSVLQGPTNEKLFF
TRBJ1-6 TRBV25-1 CASSVPGRPLLHF
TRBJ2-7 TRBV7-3 CASSLKGDRSSYEQYF
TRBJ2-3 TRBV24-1 CATSDPGPTDTQYF
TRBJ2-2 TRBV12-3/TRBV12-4 CASSTSRLAGATGELFF
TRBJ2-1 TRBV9 CASSAVPGYEQFF
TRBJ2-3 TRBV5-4 CASSMKLAGLNTNTQYF